Each of the 27 T cell receptor beta chains below was sequenced from the same sample in a study of T-cell memory formation after mild COVID-19. TCRdb recomputed calls from the 5' RACE reads with MiXCR, one row per CDR3 protein. Of some 350,000 distinct CDR3 sequences listed, roughly 15% are singletons. Sequencing was carried out using PBMCs or a T cell subset sorted from them (not recorded which). Receptors originate from a man in his late teens or twenties who had mild COVID-19 (a few samples of this study predate the infection). Cell type and time point are not known.

The CDR3 sequence is CSASQRGAHSTDTQYF. CDR3 coding DNA: TGCAGTGCTTCACAGCGGGGGGCCCATAGCACAGATACGCAGTATTTT. The genes are TRBV20-1 and TRBJ2-3, with 9 bases fitting TRBD2. The V gene's germline CDR1 is DFQATT and CDR2 SNEGSKA (reference sequence). CDR3 length: 16 amino acids. With 5 bases clipped from V and 0 bases from J, the junction kept 9 bases outside the gene matches.

The genes are TRBV6-5 and TRBJ2-3; TRBD2 might be the D (6 bases). V was trimmed by 6 bases and J by 9 bases, leaving 25 bases between them. The CDR3 sequence is 16 residues long. CDR1 and CDR2 (germline): MNHEY, SVGAGI. This CDR3 reads CASSSSPRFRSGTQYF. The CDR3 DNA reads TGTGCCAGCAGCTCCTCGCCCCGGTTTCGTAGCGGAACGCAGTATTTT.

This clonotype has more than one count but fewer than ten. The chain combines TRBV4-3 with TRBJ1-5; D is ambiguous. V dropped 2 bases and J dropped 0 bases, with 11 bases sitting between them. The length of the CDR3 is 16 residues. The germline V gene encodes CDR1 LGHNA and CDR2 YSLEER. This CDR3 reads CASSQTAGDSNQPQHF. The CDR3 DNA reads as TGCGCCAGCAGCCAAACGGCCGGGGATAGCAATCAGCCCCAGCATTTT.

This clonotype was counted a few times. The chain recombines TRBV5-1 with TRBJ2-3, with 8 bases matching TRBD2. V trimming: 5 bases; J trimming: 2 bases; junction bases outside the gene matches: 16. The CDR3 contains 18 residues. Germline V CDR1 and CDR2: SGHRS, YFSETQ. The CDR3 sequence: CASRAFRYAGGLTDTQYF. CDR3 coding DNA: TGCGCCAGCAGAGCCTTCAGGTATGCGGGGGGCCTCACAGATACGCAGTATTTT. The full variable domain, its missing parts supplied by reference TRBV5-1 and TRBJ2-3, is KAGVTQTPRYLIKTRGQQVTLSCSPISGHRSVSWYQQTPGQGLQFLFEYFSETQRNKGNFPGRFSGRQFSNSRSEMNVSTLELGDSALYLCASRAFRYAGGLTDTQYFGPGTRLTVL.

This clonotype has more than one count but fewer than ten. The CDR3 region is CASSLDGGPSYEQYF. Here the CDR3 DNA reads TGTGCCAGCAGCTTAGACGGGGGGCCCTCCTACGAGCAGTACTTC. The chain recombines TRBV7-2 with TRBJ2-7; the D gene is possibly TRBD2 (7 bases). The germline V gene has CDR1 SGHTA and CDR2 FQGNSA. The V end lost 1 base, the J end lost 0 bases, and 10 bases lay between the germline ends. This CDR3 comprises 15 residues.

The rearrangement links TRBV7-9 to TRBJ2-2; D remains ambiguous. V was shortened by 3 bases and J by 4 bases, with 9 bases between the two germline ends. The germline V gene has CDR1 SEHNR and CDR2 FQNEAQ (reference sequence). This CDR3 has 14 amino acids. The CDR3 spells CASSFQSVTGELFF. The CDR3, as DNA: TGTGCCAGCAGCTTTCAGTCAGTCACCGGGGAGCTGTTTTTT.

This clonotype has a handful of counts. The chain employs TRBV15 and TRBJ1-5; tentatively, D is TRBD1 (5 bases). Germline CDR1 LNHNV, CDR2 YYDKDF (reference sequence). Trimming shortened V by 5 bases and J by 2 bases, and 16 bases separated the two germline ends. This CDR3 contains 16 residues. The CDR3 reads CATSPRQGVGNQPQHF. CDR3 DNA sequence: TGTGCCACCAGCCCGCGGCAGGGAGTAGGCAATCAGCCCCAGCATTTT. Looking up the rest from reference TRBV15 and TRBJ1-5 gives the full variable domain: DAMVIQNPRYQVTQFGKPVTLSCSQTLNHNVMYWYQQKSSQAPKLLFHYYDKDFNNEADTPDNFQSRRPNTSFCFLDIRSPGLGDTAMYLCATSPRQGVGNQPQHFGDGTRLSIL.

This clonotype was seen only a few times. This rearrangement joins TRBV6-6 to TRBJ2-6; 7 bases line up with TRBD2. V was clipped by 4 bases and J by 5 bases; unmatched bases: 17. The CDR3 is made up of 19 amino acids. The germline gives CDR1 MNHNY, CDR2 SVGAGI (reference sequence). CDR3 amino acids: CASSFPGGRIPSWANVLTF. In DNA, the CDR3 is TGTGCCAGCAGTTTTCCGGGAGGCAGGATTCCTTCGTGGGCCAACGTCCTGACTTTC.

This clonotype was seen ten or more times. As DNA, the CDR3 is TGCGCCAGCAGATCCGGGACAGAACATCAAGAGACCCAGTACTTC. Protein product: CASRSGTEHQETQYF. This chain connects TRBV23-1 to TRBJ2-5; TRBD1 matches at 7 bases. TRBV23-1 is labeled an ORF, and its function is uncertain. This CDR3 has 15 residues. V lost 6 bases, J lost 2 bases, and 9 bases stayed unmatched.

This clonotype was observed many times. The chain combines TRBV7-3 with TRBJ2-7; TRBD1 matches at 9 bases. Looked up from germline, CDR1 is SGHTA and CDR2 is FQGTGA. V gave up 2 bases and J gave up 4 bases; unmatched junction bases: 6. The CDR3 loop spans 15 amino acids. CDR3 sequence (DNA): TGTGCCAGCAGCTTACACGGGACAGGGCAATACGAGCAGTACTTC. It translates to CASSLHGTGQYEQYF.

The CDR3 loop is CASSSTLVNEQFF. The CDR3 coding sequence is TGTGCCAGCAGCTCGACGCTAGTCAATGAGCAGTTCTTC. The chain couples TRBV7-2 to TRBJ2-1, with unresolved D. Germline-derived CDR1 and CDR2 are SGHTA and FQGNSA. Trimming left V 4 bases short and J 6 bases short, with 10 bases between. This CDR3 spans 13 amino acids. The full variable domain, in which reference TRBV7-2 and TRBJ2-1 provide the parts outside the CDR3, is GAGVSQSPSNKVTEKGKDVELRCDPISGHTALYWYRQSLGQGLEFLIYFQGNSAPDKSGLPSDRFSAERTGGSVSTLTIQRTQQEDSAVYLCASSSTLVNEQFFGPGTRLTVL.

This clonotype came up a few times. The rearrangement links TRBV19 to TRBJ1-2, with 8 bases fitting TRBD1. In germline, CDR1 is LNHDA, CDR2 SQIVND (reference sequence). CDR3 length: 16 amino acids. Trimming removed 4 bases from V and 6 bases from J; junction bases left unmatched: 13. The CDR3 here is CASSTYDRGRDDGYTF. For the CDR3, the DNA is TGTGCCAGTAGTACCTATGACAGGGGTCGTGACGATGGCTACACCTTC.

By frequency in the sample, this clonotype is medium-sized. This chain links TRBV2 with TRBJ2-2; 9 bases map to TRBD1. This CDR3 comprises 13 residues. After removal of 6 bases from V and 7 bases from J, the junction contained 3 bases not matched to a gene. The V gene's germline CDR1 is SNHLY and CDR2 FYNNEI. For the CDR3, the DNA is TGTGCCAGCAGGGGACAGGGAGGCGGGGAGCTGTTTTTT. This gives the protein CASRGQGGGELFF.

In this sample, this clonotype turned up a few times. V is TRBV6-2 or TRBV6-3 and J is TRBJ2-3, with a weak D call TRBD1 (5 bases). Per the germline V gene, CDR1 is MNHEY and CDR2 is SVGEGT. Trimming pared 0 bases from V and 3 bases from J, leaving 10 bases between. CDR3 length: 15 amino acids. The CDR3 loop is CASSYSDSGTDTQYF. The CDR3, as DNA: TGTGCCAGCAGTTACTCCGACAGTGGGACAGATACGCAGTATTTT.

The chain recombines TRBV20-1 with TRBJ2-5, with D perhaps matching TRBD1 (5 bases). Per germline, CDR1 DFQATT and CDR2 SNEGSKA (reference sequence). V was pared by 0 bases and J by 4 bases, with 9 bases between. CDR3 length equals 13 residues. Here the CDR3 DNA reads TGCAGTGCTAGAGACGGAAGGGGAGAGACCCAGTACTTC. Its protein product is CSARDGRGETQYF.

The rearrangement uses TRBV20-1 and TRBJ2-7, with D perhaps TRBD1 (6 bases). The CDR3 sequence is 11 residues long. Germline V gives CDR1 DFQATT, CDR2 SNEGSKA (reference sequence). V was clipped by 1 base and J by 8 bases, with 9 bases between them. Written as DNA, the CDR3 is TGCAGTGCTAGAGGGACAGACAAGCAGTACTTC. Protein sequence: CSARGTDKQYF.

Ten or more counts support this clonotype. The CDR3 bases are TGTGCCAGCAGCTTAAGTAGCGGGGGAGAGACCCAGTACTTC. It yields the protein CASSLSSGGETQYF. The V and J genes are TRBV7-2 and TRBJ2-5; TRBD2 agrees at 9 bases. Germline assignment: CDR1 SGHTA and CDR2 FQGNSA. This CDR3 region has 14 residues. V trimming: 2 bases; J trimming: 4 bases; junction bases outside the gene matches: 2.

This clonotype occurred a few times. The chain has TRBV6-2 or TRBV6-3 and TRBJ2-3; D is tentatively TRBD1 or TRBD2 (5 bases each). The CDR3 runs to 14 residues. CDR1 and CDR2 from the germline V gene are MNHEY and SVGEGT. V lost 2 bases to trimming and J lost 4 bases, with 10 bases between them. This CDR3 is CASSYGGSADTQYF. CDR3 DNA: TGTGCCAGCAGTTACGGGGGATCGGCAGATACGCAGTATTTT.

This clonotype was detected only a few times. The V gene is TRBV20-1, the J gene TRBJ2-7, with 10 bases fitting TRBD2. Germline loops: CDR1 DFQATT, CDR2 SNEGSKA (reference sequence). This CDR3 contains 14 residues. J gave up 7 bases and V 3 bases, and 9 bases lay outside the gene matches. This chain's CDR3 is CSARGSGGAKEQYV. In DNA, the CDR3 is TGCAGTGCTAGGGGCAGCGGGGGGGCTAAAGAGCAGTACGTC.

The J gene is TRBJ2-3, the V gene TRBV12-3 or TRBV12-4; D is uncertain. Trimming removed 2 bases at V and 2 bases at J, with 8 bases between. The CDR3 covers 14 residues. The DNA of the CDR3 is TGTGCCAGCAGTTTACCGGGTTACACAGATACGCAGTATTTT. Translation: CASSLPGYTDTQYF.

In its sample, this clonotype was seen a few times. Written as DNA, the CDR3 is TGCGCCAGCAGTGACTCCAGGGCGGAAAAACTGTTTTTT. The encoded protein is CASSDSRAEKLFF. The rearrangement uses TRBV10-2 and TRBJ1-4, with D possibly TRBD1 on 5 matching bases. V lost 3 bases and J 8 bases, leaving 10 bases between the germline ends. CDR1 and CDR2 (germline): WSHSY, SAAADI. There are 13 residues in the CDR3.

This clonotype was counted many times. CDR3 region: CASSERSGTQYF. CDR3 DNA: TGTGCCAGCAGTGAAAGGTCAGGCACGCAGTATTTT. V is TRBV6-1 and J is TRBJ2-3, with D hard to call. This CDR3 is 12 amino acids long. Germline V gives CDR1 MNHNS, CDR2 SASEGT. Trimming cost V 2 bases and J 9 bases, with 9 bases left between them.

A few counts support this clonotype. V usage is TRBV29-1 and J usage is TRBJ1-1, with TRBD1 matching over 8 bases. The J segment lost 8 bases and the V segment lost 3 bases, leaving 11 bases of the junction unmatched. The CDR3 runs to 14 residues. CDR1 SQVTM and CDR2 ANQGSEA come from the germline V gene. The DNA of the CDR3 is TGCAGCGTTGACGTTGGCAGGGGGCTTGCCGAAGCTTTCTTT. Residues: CSVDVGRGLAEAFF.

This clonotype came up a few times. V gene TRBV5-1 combines with J gene TRBJ2-5; possibly TRBD1 for D (5 bases). Trimming stripped 3 bases from V and 4 bases from J, with 16 bases between. The germline V gene has CDR1 SGHRS and CDR2 YFSETQ. This CDR3 is 15 amino acids long. The CDR3 reads CASSSTDPRGETQYF. In DNA, the CDR3 is TGCGCCAGCAGCTCTACCGACCCAAGGGGAGAGACCCAGTACTTC.

This clonotype was detected ten times or more. The chain joins TRBV7-2 to TRBJ2-7; perhaps TRBD1 as D (6 bases). The CDR3 is 15 residues long. Germline V gene sequence: CDR1 SGHTA, CDR2 FQGNSA. Trimming removed 5 bases at V and 0 bases at J, with 14 bases between. The CDR3 DNA is TGTGCCAGCAGCCCAGGGGCAGGCCCCTCCTACGAGCAGTACGTC. This translates into CASSPGAGPSYEQYV.

The sample holds many counts of this clonotype. The CDR3 nucleotides read TGCAGTGCGATGACTGGTCTAGCCAAAAACATTCAGTACTTC. Amino acid sequence: CSAMTGLAKNIQYF. V gene TRBV20-1 combines with J gene TRBJ2-4; no definite D call. CDR1 DFQATT and CDR2 SNEGSKA come from the germline V gene (reference sequence). The CDR3 has 14 residues. V lost 6 bases, J lost 0 bases, and 12 bases lay in between.

This chain links TRBV2 with TRBJ2-6; possibly TRBD2 for D (5 bases). Germline CDR1 SNHLY, CDR2 FYNNEI. V was cut by 9 bases and J by 0 bases, with 9 bases left in between. The CDR3 covers 14 residues. The CDR3 is CASGRDSGANVLTF. For the CDR3, the DNA is TGTGCCAGTGGACGGGACTCTGGGGCCAACGTCCTGACTTTC.